This T cell receptor beta chain was observed in a study of beta chain features in type 1 diabetes. Expressed TCRB transcripts were sequenced after all isolated RNA was converted to cDNA. Assay: immunoSEQ multiplex PCR; the TCRdb copy retains only in-frame clones and omits some. Of about 240,000 clones listed, about 30% are singletons. This clone was seen only a few times. The CDR3 spans 15 residues. Germline V CDR1 and CDR2: MGHDK, SYGVNS. V was trimmed by 3 bases and J by 2 bases, leaving 11 bases between them. The sample taken for sequencing was central memory CD4+ T cells from blood. The origin of this receptor is a young man in good health. This rearrangement joins TRBV25-1 to TRBJ2-4, with no clear D. The chain's CDR3 is CASSDPGTTKNIQYF. The CDR3 DNA reads as TGTGCCAGCAGTGATCCAGGCACGACCAAAAACATTCAGTACTTC.